The 9 T cell receptor beta chains presented below share a single source sample, sequenced in a study of identical twins. Each CDR3 protein gets one entry after TCRdb re-called the 5' RACE reads with MiXCR. The data show 500,000 to 600,000 distinct CDR3 sequences, 22% seen once. This sample also appeared in a second study, on T cells expressing NK-cell markers.

Material: CD4+ T cells sorted from blood. Receptor source: a woman younger than 35 in good health.

The chain recombines TRBV20-1 with TRBJ2-2, with unresolved D. The V gene lost 2 bases and the J gene lost 1 base, with 11 bases spanning the gap. The CDR3 covers 15 residues. Germline V gene sequence: CDR1 DFQATT, CDR2 SNEGSKA (reference sequence). CDR3 sequence: CSARPQTLNTGELFF. In nucleotides, the CDR3 is TGCAGTGCTAGACCGCAAACACTGAACACCGGGGAGCTGTTTTTT.

The V gene is TRBV18, the J gene TRBJ1-2; D not resolved. V lost 6 bases and J 4 bases, leaving 18 bases between the germline ends. Germline assignment: CDR1 KGHSH and CDR2 LQKENI. This CDR3 comprises 15 residues. The CDR3 loop is CASSVLSVSGYGYTF. In DNA, the CDR3 is TGTGCCAGCTCTGTTCTATCCGTGAGCGGCTATGGCTACACCTTC.

This clonotype was picked up many times. The chain carries TRBV4-2 and TRBJ2-1; D might be TRBD2 (5 bases). Trimming removed 4 bases from V and 8 bases from J, with 15 bases in between. CDR1 is LGHNA and CDR2 is YNFKEQ in the germline V gene. The length of the CDR3 is 14 residues. The CDR3 is CASSRIGEGHEQFF. CDR3 in DNA: TGTGCCAGCAGCCGCATAGGAGAGGGTCATGAGCAGTTCTTC.

The rearrangement uses TRBV7-9 and TRBJ1-5; maybe TRBD1 (5 bases). Trimming cost V 1 base and J 9 bases, with 19 bases left between them. Looked up from germline, CDR1 is SEHNR and CDR2 is FQNEAQ (reference sequence). The CDR3 consists of 16 residues. The CDR3 sequence: CASSLGGGKGDGPQHF. Here the CDR3 DNA reads TGTGCCAGCAGCTTAGGGGGGGGGAAGGGCGACGGGCCCCAGCATTTT.

This clonotype was detected only a few times. The chain carries TRBV29-1 and TRBJ1-1; the D is unclear. The CDR3 consists of 10 residues. V gave up 5 bases and J gave up 3 bases, with 4 bases separating them. CDR1 is SQVTM, CDR2 ANQGSEA, per germline. DNA for the CDR3: TGCAGCGTTAAATACACTGAAGCTTTCTTT. Its protein product is CSVKYTEAFF.

CDR3 sequence: CASSLGRSEQYF. CDR3 DNA: TGTGCCAGCAGCTTAGGGCGATCCGAGCAGTACTTC. The rearrangement joins TRBV11-2 to TRBJ2-7; D not resolved. Germline CDR1 and CDR2: SGHAT and FQNNGV. The CDR3 consists of 12 residues. V lost 1 base to trimming and J lost 6 bases, with 7 bases between them. The variable domain in full, completed from reference TRBV11-2 and TRBJ2-7, reads EAGVAQSPRYKIIEKRQSVAFWCNPISGHATLYWYQQILGQGPKLLIQFQNNGVVDDSQLPKDRFSAERLKGVDSTLKIQPAKLEDSAVYLCASSLGRSEQYFGPGTRLTVT.

This clonotype was counted only a few times. V gene TRBV9 combines with J gene TRBJ2-5; D is unclear. The germline V gene encodes CDR1 SGDLS and CDR2 YYNGEE. CDR3 length: 14 residues. V gave up 0 bases and J gave up 8 bases, with 14 bases separating them. The CDR3 sequence: CASSVAGIPETQYF. In nucleotides, the CDR3 is TGTGCCAGCAGCGTAGCGGGTATCCCAGAAACCCAGTACTTC.

This clonotype occurred many times. The V and J genes are TRBV29-1 and TRBJ1-3; D ambiguous. The V gene lost 4 bases and the J gene lost 3 bases, with 10 bases spanning the gap. The germline V gene has CDR1 SQVTM and CDR2 ANQGSEA. CDR3 length equals 13 residues. The CDR3 DNA follows: TGCAGCGTTGTCAGGCACGATGGAAACACCATATATTTT. Amino acids: CSVVRHDGNTIYF.

This clonotype was seen more than once but under ten times. V usage is TRBV6-5 and J usage is TRBJ2-7, with D hard to call. The CDR3 contains 15 residues. CDR1 is MNHEY, CDR2 SVGAGI, per germline. Trimming pared 2 bases from V and 3 bases from J, leaving 14 bases between. This CDR3 reads CASSYANPPGYEQYF. DNA of the CDR3: TGTGCCAGCAGTTACGCGAATCCCCCCGGCTACGAGCAGTACTTC.